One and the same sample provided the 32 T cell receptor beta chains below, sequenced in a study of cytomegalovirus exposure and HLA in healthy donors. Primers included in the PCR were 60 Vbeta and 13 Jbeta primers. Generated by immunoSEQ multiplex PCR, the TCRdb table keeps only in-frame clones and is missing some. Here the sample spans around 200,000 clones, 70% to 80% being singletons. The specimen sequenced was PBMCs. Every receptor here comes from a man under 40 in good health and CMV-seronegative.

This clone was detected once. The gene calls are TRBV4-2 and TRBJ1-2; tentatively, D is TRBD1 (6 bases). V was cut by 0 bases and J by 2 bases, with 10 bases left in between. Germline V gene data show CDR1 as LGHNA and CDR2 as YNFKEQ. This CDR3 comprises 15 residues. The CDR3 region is CASSQEGGGNYGYTF. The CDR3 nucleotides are TGTGCCAGCAGCCAAGAAGGGGGGGGGAACTATGGCTACACCTTC.

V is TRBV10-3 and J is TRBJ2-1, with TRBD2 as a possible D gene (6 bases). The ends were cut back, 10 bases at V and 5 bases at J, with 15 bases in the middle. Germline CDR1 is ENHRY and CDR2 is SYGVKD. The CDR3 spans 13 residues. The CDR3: CATRREYNNEQFF. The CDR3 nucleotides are TGTGCCACTAGACGGGAGTACAACAATGAGCAGTTCTTC.

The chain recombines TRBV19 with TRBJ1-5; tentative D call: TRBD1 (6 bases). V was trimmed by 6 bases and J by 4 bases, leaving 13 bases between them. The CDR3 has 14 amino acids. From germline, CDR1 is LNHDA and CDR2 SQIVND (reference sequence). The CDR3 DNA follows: TGTGCCAGTAGCCCCGGGACACGGAATCAGCCCCAGCATTTT. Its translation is CASSPGTRNQPQHF.

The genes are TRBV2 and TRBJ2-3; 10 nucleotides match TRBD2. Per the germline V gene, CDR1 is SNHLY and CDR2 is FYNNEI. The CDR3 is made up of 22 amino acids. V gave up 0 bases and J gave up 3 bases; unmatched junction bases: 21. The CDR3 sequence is CASSEAGSRGAGGLWGTDTQYF. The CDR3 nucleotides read TGTGCCAGCAGTGAAGCAGGATCGCGGGGAGCGGGAGGGCTTTGGGGGACAGATACGCAGTATTTT.

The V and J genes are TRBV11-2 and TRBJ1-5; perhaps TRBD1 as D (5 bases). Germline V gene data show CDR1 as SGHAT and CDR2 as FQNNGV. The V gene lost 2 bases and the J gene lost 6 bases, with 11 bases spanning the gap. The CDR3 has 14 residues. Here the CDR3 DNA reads TGTGCCAGCAGCTTAATGGGGGGAAGTCAGCCCCAGCATTTT. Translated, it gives CASSLMGGSQPQHF.

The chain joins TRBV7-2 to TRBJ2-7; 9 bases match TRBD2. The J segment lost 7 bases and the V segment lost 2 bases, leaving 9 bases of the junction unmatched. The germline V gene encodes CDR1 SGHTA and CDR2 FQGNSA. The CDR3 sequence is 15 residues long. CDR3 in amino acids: CASSLSLLAGVEQYF. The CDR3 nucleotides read TGTGCCAGCAGCTTAAGTTTGTTAGCGGGAGTTGAGCAGTACTTC.

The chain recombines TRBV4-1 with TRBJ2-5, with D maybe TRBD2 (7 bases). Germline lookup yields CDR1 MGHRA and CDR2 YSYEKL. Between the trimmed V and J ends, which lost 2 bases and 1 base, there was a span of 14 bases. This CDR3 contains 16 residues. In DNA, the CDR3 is TGCGCCAGCAGCCAAACACAGGGAGGGGGCCAAGAGACCCAGTACTTC. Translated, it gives CASSQTQGGGQETQYF.

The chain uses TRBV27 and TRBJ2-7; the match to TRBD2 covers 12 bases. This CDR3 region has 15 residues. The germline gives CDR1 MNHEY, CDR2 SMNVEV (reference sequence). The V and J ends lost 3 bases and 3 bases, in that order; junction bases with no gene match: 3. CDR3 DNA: TGTGCCAGCAGTTTCCAACTAGCGGGAGGCTACGAGCAGTACTTC. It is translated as CASSFQLAGGYEQYF.

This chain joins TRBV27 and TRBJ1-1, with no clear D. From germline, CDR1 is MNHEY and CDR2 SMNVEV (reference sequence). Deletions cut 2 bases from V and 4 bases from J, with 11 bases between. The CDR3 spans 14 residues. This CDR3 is CASSLGRATTEAFF. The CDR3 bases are TGTGCCAGCAGTTTAGGCCGAGCGACCACTGAAGCTTTCTTT.

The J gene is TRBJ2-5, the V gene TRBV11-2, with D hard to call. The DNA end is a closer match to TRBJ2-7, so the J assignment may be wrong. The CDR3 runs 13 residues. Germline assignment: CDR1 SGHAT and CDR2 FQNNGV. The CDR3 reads CASSLLISYEQYF. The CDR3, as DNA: TGTGCCAGCAGCTTATTGATAAGCTACGAGCAGTACTTC.

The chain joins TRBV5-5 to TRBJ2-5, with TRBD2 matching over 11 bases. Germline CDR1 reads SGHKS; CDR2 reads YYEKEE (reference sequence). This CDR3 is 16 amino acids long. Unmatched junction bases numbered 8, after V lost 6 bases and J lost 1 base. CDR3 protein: CASTVTSGALQETQYF. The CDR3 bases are TGTGCCAGCACCGTGACTAGCGGGGCCCTCCAAGAGACCCAGTACTTC.

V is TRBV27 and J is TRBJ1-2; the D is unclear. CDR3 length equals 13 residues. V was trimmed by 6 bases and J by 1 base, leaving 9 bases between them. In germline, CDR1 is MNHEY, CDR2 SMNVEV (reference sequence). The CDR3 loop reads CASSLAGNYGYTF. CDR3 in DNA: TGTGCCAGCAGCCTAGCCGGTAACTATGGCTACACCTTC.

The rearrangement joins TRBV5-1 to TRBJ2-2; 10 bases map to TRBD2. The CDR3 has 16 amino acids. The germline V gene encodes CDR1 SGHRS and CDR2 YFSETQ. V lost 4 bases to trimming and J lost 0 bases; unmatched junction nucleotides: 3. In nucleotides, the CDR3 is TGCGCCAGCAGCGTCACTAGCGGGACGAACACCGGGGAGCTGTTTTTT. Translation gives CASSVTSGTNTGELFF.

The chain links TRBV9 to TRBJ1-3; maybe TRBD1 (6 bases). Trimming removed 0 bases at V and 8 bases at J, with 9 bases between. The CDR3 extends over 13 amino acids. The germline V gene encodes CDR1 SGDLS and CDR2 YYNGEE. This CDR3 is CASSVDRADTIYF. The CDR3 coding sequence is TGTGCCAGCAGCGTAGACAGGGCGGACACCATATATTTT.

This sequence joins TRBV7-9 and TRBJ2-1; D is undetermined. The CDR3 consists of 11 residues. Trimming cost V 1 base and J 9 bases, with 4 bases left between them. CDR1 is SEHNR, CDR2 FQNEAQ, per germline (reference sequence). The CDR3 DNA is TGTGCCAGCAGCTTAGGAGGTGAGCAGTTCTTC. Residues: CASSLGGEQFF. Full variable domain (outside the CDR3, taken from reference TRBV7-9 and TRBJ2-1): DTGVSQNPRHKITKRGQNVTFRCDPISEHNRLYWYRQTLGQGPEFLTYFQNEAQLEKSRLLSDRFSAERPKGSFSTLEIQRTEQGDSAMYLCASSLGGEQFFGPGTRLTVL.

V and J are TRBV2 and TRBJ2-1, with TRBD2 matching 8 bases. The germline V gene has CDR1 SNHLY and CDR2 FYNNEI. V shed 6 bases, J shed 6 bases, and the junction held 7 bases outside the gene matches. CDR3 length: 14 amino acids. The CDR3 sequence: CASRATSVSNEQFF. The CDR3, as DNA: TGTGCCAGCAGGGCGACTAGCGTATCCAATGAGCAGTTCTTC.

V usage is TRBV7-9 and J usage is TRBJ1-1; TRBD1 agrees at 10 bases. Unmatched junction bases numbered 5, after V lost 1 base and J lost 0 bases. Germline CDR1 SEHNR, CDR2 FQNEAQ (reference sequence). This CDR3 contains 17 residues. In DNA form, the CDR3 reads TGTGCCAGCAGCTTAGGACAGGGGGCCTCCATGAACACTGAAGCTTTCTTT. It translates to CASSLGQGASMNTEAFF.

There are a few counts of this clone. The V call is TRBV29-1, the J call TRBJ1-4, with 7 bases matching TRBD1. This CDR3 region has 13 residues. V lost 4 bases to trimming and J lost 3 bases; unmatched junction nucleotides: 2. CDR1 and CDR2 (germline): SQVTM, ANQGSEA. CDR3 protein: CSVVRGANEKLFF. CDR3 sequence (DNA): TGCAGCGTTGTCAGGGGGGCTAATGAAAAACTGTTTTTT.

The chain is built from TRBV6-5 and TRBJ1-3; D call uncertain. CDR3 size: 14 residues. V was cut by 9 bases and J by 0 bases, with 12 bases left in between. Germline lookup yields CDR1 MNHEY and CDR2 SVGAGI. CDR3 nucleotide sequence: TGTGCCAGTGCGGGATCTAACTCTGGAAACACCATATATTTT. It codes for CASAGSNSGNTIYF.

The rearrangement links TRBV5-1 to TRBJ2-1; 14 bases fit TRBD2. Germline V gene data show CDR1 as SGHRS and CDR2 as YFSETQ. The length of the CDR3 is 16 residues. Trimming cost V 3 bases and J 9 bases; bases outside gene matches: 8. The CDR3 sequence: CASSSLGLAGEGEQFF. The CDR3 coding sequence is TGCGCCAGCAGCTCCCTGGGACTAGCGGGAGAGGGTGAGCAGTTCTTC.

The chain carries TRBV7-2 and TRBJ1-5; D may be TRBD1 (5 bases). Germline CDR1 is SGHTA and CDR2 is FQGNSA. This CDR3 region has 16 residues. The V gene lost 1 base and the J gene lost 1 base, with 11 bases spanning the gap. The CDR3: CASSLGARASNQPQHF. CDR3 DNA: TGTGCCAGCAGCTTAGGGGCCAGGGCGAGCAATCAGCCCCAGCATTTT.

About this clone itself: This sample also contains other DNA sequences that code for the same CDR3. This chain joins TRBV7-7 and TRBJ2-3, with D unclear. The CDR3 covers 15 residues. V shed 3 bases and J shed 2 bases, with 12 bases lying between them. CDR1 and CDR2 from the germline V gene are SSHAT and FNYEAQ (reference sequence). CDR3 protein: CASSFLASNTDTQYF. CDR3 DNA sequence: TGTGCCAGCAGCTTTTTAGCCTCCAACACAGATACGCAGTATTTT.

The CDR3 sequence: CASSEGQYSTDTQYF. Written as DNA, the CDR3 is TGCGCCAGCAGTGAGGGACAGTATAGCACAGATACGCAGTATTTT. The V call is TRBV10-1, the J call TRBJ2-3; possible D gene TRBD1, 6 bases. There are 15 residues in the CDR3. V lost 2 bases and J 0 bases, leaving 9 bases between the germline ends. Germline-derived CDR1 and CDR2 are WNHNN and SYGVQD (reference sequence).

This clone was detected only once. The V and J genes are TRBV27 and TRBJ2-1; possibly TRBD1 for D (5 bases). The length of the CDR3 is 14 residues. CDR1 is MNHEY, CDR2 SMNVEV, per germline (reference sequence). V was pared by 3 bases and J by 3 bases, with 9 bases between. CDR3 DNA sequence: TGTGCCAGCAGTTTCTTGGGGCTCTACAATGAGCAGTTCTTC. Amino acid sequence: CASSFLGLYNEQFF.

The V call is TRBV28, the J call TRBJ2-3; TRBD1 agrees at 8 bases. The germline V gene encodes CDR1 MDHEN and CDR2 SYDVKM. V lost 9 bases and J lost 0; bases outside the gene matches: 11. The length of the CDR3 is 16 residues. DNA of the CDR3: TGTGCCAGTGACAGGGGCGACCCTACTAGCACAGATACGCAGTATTTT. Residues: CASDRGDPTSTDTQYF. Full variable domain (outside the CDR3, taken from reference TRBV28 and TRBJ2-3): DVKVTQSSRYLVKRTGEKVFLECVQDMDHENMFWYRQDPGLGLRLIYFSYDVKMKEKGDIPEGYSVSREKKERFSLILESASTNQTSMYLCASDRGDPTSTDTQYFGPGTRLTVL.

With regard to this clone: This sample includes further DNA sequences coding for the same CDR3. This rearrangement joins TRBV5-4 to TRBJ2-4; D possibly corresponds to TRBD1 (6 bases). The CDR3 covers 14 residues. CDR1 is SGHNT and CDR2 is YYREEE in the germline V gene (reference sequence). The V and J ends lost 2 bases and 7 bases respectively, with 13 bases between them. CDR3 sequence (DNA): TGTGCCAGCAGCTTTGGGCCAGGGGTGAACATTCAGTACTTC. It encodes CASSFGPGVNIQYF.

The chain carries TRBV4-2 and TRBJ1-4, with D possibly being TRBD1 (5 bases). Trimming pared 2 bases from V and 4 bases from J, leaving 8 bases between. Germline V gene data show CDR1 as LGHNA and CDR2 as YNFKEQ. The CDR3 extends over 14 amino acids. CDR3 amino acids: CASSQLGVNEKLFF. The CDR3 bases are TGTGCCAGCAGCCAACTAGGGGTTAATGAAAAACTGTTTTTT.

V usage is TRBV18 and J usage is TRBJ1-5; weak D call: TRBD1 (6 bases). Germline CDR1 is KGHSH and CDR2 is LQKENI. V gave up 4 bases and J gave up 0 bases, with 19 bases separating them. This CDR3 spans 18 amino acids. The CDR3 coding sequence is TGTGCCAGCTCACAAGACCCTCGGGACACCTATAGCAATCAGCCCCAGCATTTT. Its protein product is CASSQDPRDTYSNQPQHF.

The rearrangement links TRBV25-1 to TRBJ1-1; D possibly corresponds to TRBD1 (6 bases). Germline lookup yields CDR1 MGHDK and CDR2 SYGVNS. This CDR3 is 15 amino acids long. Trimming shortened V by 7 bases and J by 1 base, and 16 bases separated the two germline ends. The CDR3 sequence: CASTPSSGENTEAFF. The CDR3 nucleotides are TGTGCCAGCACCCCCTCGTCAGGGGAGAACACTGAAGCTTTCTTT.

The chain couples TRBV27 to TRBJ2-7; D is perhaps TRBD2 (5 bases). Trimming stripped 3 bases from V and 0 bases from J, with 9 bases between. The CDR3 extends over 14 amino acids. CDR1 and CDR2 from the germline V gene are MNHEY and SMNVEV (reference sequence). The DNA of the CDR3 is TGTGCCAGCAGTTTGGCGGGTTTCTCCTACGAGCAGTACTTC. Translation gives CASSLAGFSYEQYF.

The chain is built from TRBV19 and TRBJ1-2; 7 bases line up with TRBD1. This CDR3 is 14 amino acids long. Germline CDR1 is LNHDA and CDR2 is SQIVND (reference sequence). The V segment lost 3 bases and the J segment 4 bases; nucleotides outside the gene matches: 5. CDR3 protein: CASSIEGGAYGYTF. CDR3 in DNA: TGTGCCAGTAGTATCGAAGGGGGCGCCTATGGCTACACCTTC.

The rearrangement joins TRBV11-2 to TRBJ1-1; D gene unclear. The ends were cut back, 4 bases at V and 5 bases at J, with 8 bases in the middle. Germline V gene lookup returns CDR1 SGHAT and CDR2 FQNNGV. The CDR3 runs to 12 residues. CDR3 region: CASSYHGTEAFF. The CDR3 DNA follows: TGTGCCAGCAGCTACCACGGTACTGAAGCTTTCTTT.